These T cell receptor beta chains were read from a single sample in a study of T cell repertoires in cytomegalovirus infection. TCRdb passed the reads through MiXCR, listing each CDR3 protein once. The repertoire holds 100,000 to 150,000 distinct CDR3 sequences, more than 20% seen once, with 34% in the top ten. No antigen has been assigned to these receptors. The sequenced material came from PBMCs, sequenced either directly or after in vitro stimulation (not recorded which). The receptors stem from a human donor in good health (CMV status not recorded). Some clones in this sample may be carry-over from other donors' samples. CDR3s include the opening cysteine and the closing phenylalanine or tryptophan. The D gene is left open where the match is weak. Size is omitted from some rows. Given values are once, few, many or a class for expanded clones.

>TRBV5-4|once|TRBD1|TRBJ1-3
TGTGCCAGCAGCCACATGGGGGACAGGGCCCACTCTGGAAACACCATATATTTT
CASSHMGDRAHSGNTIYF
>TRBV7-8|many|-|TRBJ2-2
TGTGCCAGCGTCGGGGGGCGTCACACCGGGGAGCTGTTTTTT
CASVGGRHTGELFF
>TRBV6-2/TRBV6-3|-|-|TRBJ1-1
TGTGCCAGCAGTTTCCAGGGAGATACTGAAGCTTTCTTT
CASSFQGDTEAFF
>TRBV7-8|many|TRBD2|TRBJ2-7
TGTGCCAGCAGTTTAGCGGGAGGCCTCGCCTACGAGCAGTACTTC
CASSLAGGLAYEQYF
>TRBV5-4|few|-|TRBJ1-3
TGTGCCAGCAGCCAGGGACGGCCTCTCCTTGGAAACACCATATATTTT
CASSQGRPLLGNTIYF
>TRBV4-2|medium-sized|-|TRBJ2-7
TGTGCCAGCAGCCAAGACAGCTACGAGCAGTACTTC
CASSQDSYEQYF
>TRBV27|few|TRBD2|TRBJ2-1
TGTGCCAGCAGTCACACGACTAGCGGGAGGGCCATAGGGCAGTTCTTC
CASSHTTSGRAIGQFF
>TRBV7-2|many|-|TRBJ1-1
TGTGCCAGCAGCAGCCAAACTAGGACTGAAGCTTTCTTT
CASSSQTRTEAFF
>TRBV7-4|many|-|TRBJ2-1
TGTGCCAGCAGTCCCAGAGACCAAGCGGAGCGGTCGGAGCAGTTCTTC
CASSPRDQAERSEQFF
>TRBV12-3/TRBV12-4|-|-|TRBJ1-1
TGTGCCAGCAGTTTACCACCGAACACTGAAGCTTTCTTT
CASSLPPNTEAFF
>TRBV7-2|many|-|TRBJ2-1
TGTGCCAGCAGCCTGACCCCCTACAATGAGCAGTTCTTC
CASSLTPYNEQFF
>TRBV7-8|many|TRBD1|TRBJ2-2
TGTGCCAGCAGCCAGACCGGGACAGGGTACACCGGGGAGCTGTTTTTT
CASSQTGTGYTGELFF
>TRBV30|few|-|TRBJ1-5
TGTGCCTGGAGTGTTGCCGACAGTCCCTTTTTAGCTTTGCATTTT
CAWSVADSPFLALHF
>TRBV4-3|many|TRBD1|TRBJ1-2
TGCGCCAGCAGCCGAGAACAGGGGCTTTGGTATGGCTACACCTTC
CASSREQGLWYGYTF
>TRBV6-2/TRBV6-3|-|-|TRBJ1-5
TGTGCCAGCAACGGACTCCGTGGAAGTGGTTTTAGCAATCAGCCCCAGCATTTT
CASNGLRGSGFSNQPQHF
>TRBV6-1|few|TRBD2|TRBJ2-3
TGTGCCAGCAGCCAAGCGGGACCCAGCACAGATACGCAGTATTTT
CASSQAGPSTDTQYF
>TRBV7-2|-|-|TRBJ2-1
TGTGCCAGCAGCTTAACCTTAGCGGTGCAGTTCTTC
CASSLTLAVQFF
>TRBV9|-|TRBD1|TRBJ1-1
TGTGCCAGCAGCCAGGACAGGACGAACACTGAAGCTTTCTTT
CASSQDRTNTEAFF
>TRBV20-1|-|-|TRBJ1-1
TGCAGTGCTAGAGGAGGGAACACTGAAGCTTTCTTT
CSARGGNTEAFF
>TRBV19|-|TRBD1|TRBJ1-2
TGTGCCAGTAGTGCCCGACAGGGGGGCAACTATGGCTACACCTTC
CASSARQGGNYGYTF
>TRBV4-2|many|TRBD2|TRBJ2-3
TGTGCCAGCAGCCAACTAGCGGGAGACTTCGAAGATACGCAGTATTTT
CASSQLAGDFEDTQYF
>TRBV7-2|many|TRBD1|TRBJ1-6
TGTGCCAGCAGCGCAGAACCTCCAGGGGGGTCACCCCTCCACTTT
CASSAEPPGGSPLHF
>TRBV11-2|-|-|TRBJ1-6
TGTGCCAGCAGCTCCGGCGGTATCGGGGTGAATTCACCCCTCCACTTT
CASSSGGIGVNSPLHF
>TRBV29-1|-|TRBD1|TRBJ2-3
TGCAGCGTTGGTTTAGGACAGGGGTTCACAGATACGCAGTATTTT
CSVGLGQGFTDTQYF
>TRBV7-2|many|-|TRBJ1-1
TGTGCCAGCAGCTTAGGCCAGCGACGCACTGAAGCTTTCTTT
CASSLGQRRTEAFF
>TRBV7-2|many|-|TRBJ1-2
TGTGCCAGCAGCATCACAGGGATCCCTAACTATGGCTACACCTTC
CASSITGIPNYGYTF
>TRBV28|once|TRBD1|TRBJ2-7
TGTGCCAGCAGTAGCCTCGGGACAGGACCCTACGAGCAGTACTTC
CASSSLGTGPYEQYF
>TRBV7-2|few|-|TRBJ2-7
TGTGCCAGCAGCTCAGTTCGCTACGAGCAGTACTTC
CASSSVRYEQYF
>TRBV6-5|many|TRBD2|TRBJ2-7
TGTGCCAAGCAGGGACTAGCGGGAGCCTACGAGCAGTACTTC
CAKQGLAGAYEQYF
>TRBV11-3|once|-|TRBJ2-7
TGTGCCAGCAGCTCTACCCTCGAAGGCAGGGAGCAGTACTTC
CASSSTLEGREQYF
>TRBV15|-|-|TRBJ2-5
TGTGCCACCAGCAGAGCGCTTACCCAAGAGACCCAGTACTTC
CATSRALTQETQYF
>TRBV28|many|-|TRBJ1-4
TGTGCCAGCAGTTTTCCGCCCTGGGAGGGGAGACCTGAAAAACTGTTTTTT
CASSFPPWEGRPEKLFF
>TRBV7-2|many|TRBD2|TRBJ2-3
TGTGCCAGCAGTTGGGGACTAGCGGGACCGCAGGGTACGCAGTATTTT
CASSWGLAGPQGTQYF
>TRBV27|many|TRBD2|TRBJ2-3
TGTGCCAGCGCGACTAGCGGGACGCAGTATTTT
CASATSGTQYF
>TRBV12-3/TRBV12-4|few|TRBD1|TRBJ2-3
TGTGCCAGCAGCCGTAGGACAGGGGCAGATACGCAGTATTTT
CASSRRTGADTQYF
>TRBV27|-|-|TRBJ2-1
TGTGCCAGCAGTTTAGCTTCTCTGAACGAAAACAATGAGCAGTTCTTC
CASSLASLNENNEQFF
>TRBV12-3/TRBV12-4|-|-|TRBJ2-2
TGTGCCAGCAGTTCCCGATTCCTAGGCCGGGAGCTGTTTTTT
CASSSRFLGRELFF
>TRBV7-2|many|TRBD2|TRBJ2-1
TGTGCCAGCAGCTTAGGCCCTTCGCTAGCGGCACACTACAATGAGCAGTTCTTC
CASSLGPSLAAHYNEQFF
>TRBV6-5|-|TRBD2|TRBJ2-1
TGTGCCAGCAGTTTCTTCCTAGCGGGAGGAAGAGAGCAGTTCTTC
CASSFFLAGGREQFF
>TRBV4-1|many|-|TRBJ2-1
TGCGCCAGCAGCCAATCGGCGGGGTCCACCTACAATGAGCAGTTCTTC
CASSQSAGSTYNEQFF
>TRBV27|-|-|TRBJ2-7
TGTGCCAGCAGTAAACAGAGAAACTACGAGCAGTACTTC
CASSKQRNYEQYF
>TRBV7-2|many|-|TRBJ2-1
TGTGCCAGCAGCTTAAGGAGCGGCTCCTACAATGAGCAGTTCTTC
CASSLRSGSYNEQFF